A selection of T cell receptor beta chains follows, all from one sample in a study of T cells expressing NK-cell markers. TCRdb reprocessed the 5' RACE reads, keeping one entry per CDR3 protein, no DNA. This sample's table reports some 150,000 distinct CDR3 sequences. Sequencing input: blood T cells: a sorted CD56 or NKG2C T cell subset, CD4+ or CD8+ T cells, or bulk PBMC T cells (not recorded which). These receptors all stem from a man younger than 30 in good health. The CDR3 runs from the conserved cysteine through the conserved F or W. The order of the fields is CDR3 protein, CDR3 length, V gene, J gene.

CDR3aa: CASSSRDQYRETQYF
len: 15
v_gene: TRBV7-9
j_gene: TRBJ2-5

CDR3aa: CASSTRDIQETQYF
len: 14
v_gene: TRBV7-9
j_gene: TRBJ2-5

CDR3aa: CASSLMGQSYEQYF
len: 14
v_gene: TRBV7-2
j_gene: TRBJ2-7

CDR3aa: CASSRTDQNTGELFF
len: 15
v_gene: TRBV14
j_gene: TRBJ2-2

CDR3aa: CSARPTGLADYNEQFF
len: 16
v_gene: TRBV20-1
j_gene: TRBJ2-1

CDR3aa: CALRPTGANVLTF
len: 13
v_gene: TRBV12-3/TRBV12-4
j_gene: TRBJ2-6

CDR3aa: CSARDYLENPADTGELFF
len: 18
v_gene: TRBV20-1
j_gene: TRBJ2-2

CDR3aa: CATSLAAYNEQFF
len: 13
v_gene: TRBV24-1
j_gene: TRBJ2-1

CDR3aa: CATSDTHRGGYEQFF
len: 15
v_gene: TRBV24-1
j_gene: TRBJ2-1

CDR3aa: CAWSGTYTDTQYF
len: 13
v_gene: TRBV30
j_gene: TRBJ2-3

CDR3aa: CASSQLNGLNPLGEQFF
len: 17
v_gene: TRBV4-2
j_gene: TRBJ2-1

CDR3aa: CASSQEEAALAETQYF
len: 16
v_gene: TRBV4-2
j_gene: TRBJ2-5

CDR3aa: CASSRPGDEQFF
len: 12
v_gene: TRBV7-3
j_gene: TRBJ2-1

CDR3aa: CAIRDLEETQYF
len: 12
v_gene: TRBV12-3/TRBV12-4
j_gene: TRBJ2-5

CDR3aa: CASSPSDEAKNIQYF
len: 15
v_gene: TRBV7-6
j_gene: TRBJ2-4

CDR3aa: CASSKFGSSYEQYF
len: 14
v_gene: TRBV21-1
j_gene: TRBJ2-7

CDR3aa: CASSFLSGRASNEQFF
len: 16
v_gene: TRBV27
j_gene: TRBJ2-1

CDR3aa: CASSVGGDAGGEQFF
len: 15
v_gene: TRBV9
j_gene: TRBJ2-1

CDR3aa: CAWNLAGGPAEQFF
len: 14
v_gene: TRBV30
j_gene: TRBJ2-1

CDR3aa: CATSREGPNSGETQYF
len: 16
v_gene: TRBV15
j_gene: TRBJ2-5

CDR3aa: CASSSPGEQFF
len: 11
v_gene: TRBV7-8
j_gene: TRBJ2-1

CDR3aa: CASSPWGGSYEQYF
len: 14
v_gene: TRBV19
j_gene: TRBJ2-7

CDR3aa: CSVVASGNTGELFF
len: 14
v_gene: TRBV29-1
j_gene: TRBJ2-2

CDR3aa: CASSPDAYNEQFF
len: 13
v_gene: TRBV6-6
j_gene: TRBJ2-1

CDR3aa: CASSLGTGLEETQYF
len: 15
v_gene: TRBV5-1
j_gene: TRBJ2-5

CDR3aa: CATGTGVTIYF
len: 11
v_gene: TRBV15
j_gene: TRBJ1-3

CDR3aa: CASSPSPTEQFF
len: 12
v_gene: TRBV6-2/TRBV6-3
j_gene: TRBJ2-1

CDR3aa: CSAPLPRGQDRETQYF
len: 16
v_gene: TRBV20-1
j_gene: TRBJ2-5

CDR3aa: CSARGRGQGAHEQYF
len: 15
v_gene: TRBV20-1
j_gene: TRBJ2-7

CDR3aa: CSVEHLGGDEQFF
len: 13
v_gene: TRBV29-1
j_gene: TRBJ2-1

CDR3aa: CASESSGANVLTF
len: 13
v_gene: TRBV5-5
j_gene: TRBJ2-6

CDR3aa: CASSLPADTQYF
len: 12
v_gene: TRBV7-9
j_gene: TRBJ2-3

CDR3aa: CASRGDRSYEQYF
len: 13
v_gene: TRBV2
j_gene: TRBJ2-7

CDR3aa: CASSPLPGKAGYNEQFF
len: 17
v_gene: TRBV14
j_gene: TRBJ2-1

CDR3aa: CASSLILAGGLNEQFF
len: 16
v_gene: TRBV7-3
j_gene: TRBJ2-1

CDR3aa: CSVETGVNQPQHF
len: 13
v_gene: TRBV29-1
j_gene: TRBJ1-5

CDR3aa: CASSLTGYQETQYF
len: 14
v_gene: TRBV12-3/TRBV12-4
j_gene: TRBJ2-5

CDR3aa: CSGGQREEGTDTQYF
len: 15
v_gene: TRBV20-1
j_gene: TRBJ2-3

CDR3aa: CASSPVEYNEQFF
len: 13
v_gene: TRBV3-1
j_gene: TRBJ2-1

CDR3aa: CASRHFRGGADQPQHF
len: 16
v_gene: TRBV21-1
j_gene: TRBJ1-5

CDR3aa: CASSDITGTQYF
len: 12
v_gene: TRBV6-5
j_gene: TRBJ2-3

CDR3aa: CSARLAGSYEQYF
len: 13
v_gene: TRBV20-1
j_gene: TRBJ2-7

CDR3aa: CASSLPSEDIQYF
len: 13
v_gene: TRBV7-9
j_gene: TRBJ2-4

CDR3aa: CASSLLGPTYEQYF
len: 14
v_gene: TRBV27
j_gene: TRBJ2-7

CDR3aa: CSVESPVGLSQYF
len: 13
v_gene: TRBV29-1
j_gene: TRBJ2-4

CDR3aa: CASSLRPGTGESPLHF
len: 16
v_gene: TRBV7-3
j_gene: TRBJ1-6